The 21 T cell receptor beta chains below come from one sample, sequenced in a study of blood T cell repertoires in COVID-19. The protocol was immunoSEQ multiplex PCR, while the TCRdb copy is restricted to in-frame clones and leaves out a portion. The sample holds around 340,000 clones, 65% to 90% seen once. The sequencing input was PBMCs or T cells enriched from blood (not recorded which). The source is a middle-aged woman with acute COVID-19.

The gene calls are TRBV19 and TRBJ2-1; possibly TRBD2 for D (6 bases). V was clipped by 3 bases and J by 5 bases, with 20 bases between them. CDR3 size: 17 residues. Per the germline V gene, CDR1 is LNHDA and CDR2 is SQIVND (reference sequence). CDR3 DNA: TGTGCCAGTAGTATTTTTTTTTCGGAGGGAGCTAACAATGAGCAGTTCTTC. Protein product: CASSIFFSEGANNEQFF. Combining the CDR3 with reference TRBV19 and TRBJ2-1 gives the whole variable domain DGGITQSPKYLFRKEGQNVTLSCEQNLNHDAMYWYRQDPGQGLRLIYYSQIVNDFQKGDIAEGYSVSREKKESFPLTVTSAQKNPTAFYLCASSIFFSEGANNEQFFGPGTRLTVL.

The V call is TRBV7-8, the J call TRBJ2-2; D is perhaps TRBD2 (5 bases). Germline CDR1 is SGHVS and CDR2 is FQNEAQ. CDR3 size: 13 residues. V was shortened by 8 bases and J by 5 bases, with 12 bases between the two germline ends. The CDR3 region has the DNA TGTGCCAGCCTCCAGGACTCTACCGGGGAGCTGTTTTTT. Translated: CASLQDSTGELFF.

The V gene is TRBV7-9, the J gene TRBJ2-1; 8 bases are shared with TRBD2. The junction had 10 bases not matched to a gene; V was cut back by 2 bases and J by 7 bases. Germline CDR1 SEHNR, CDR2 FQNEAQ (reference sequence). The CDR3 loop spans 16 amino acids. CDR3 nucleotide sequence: TGTGCCAGCAGCTTATCCCCTGGACTAGCTATGAATGAGCAGTTCTTC. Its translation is CASSLSPGLAMNEQFF.

CDR3 region: CASSRTGGEGYTF. The CDR3 DNA sequence: TGTGCCAGCAGTCGGACAGGGGGCGAAGGCTACACCTTC. The chain carries TRBV2 and TRBJ1-2, with 11 bases matching TRBD1. Germline CDR1 and CDR2: SNHLY and FYNNEI. Germline trimming cut 5 bases from V and 8 bases from J; bases unmatched to any gene: 4. The CDR3 sequence is 13 residues long.

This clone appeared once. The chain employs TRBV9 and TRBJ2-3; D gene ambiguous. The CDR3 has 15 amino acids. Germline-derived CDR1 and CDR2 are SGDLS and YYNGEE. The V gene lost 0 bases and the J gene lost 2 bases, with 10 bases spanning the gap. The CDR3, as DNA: TGTGCCAGCAGCGTAGGGCCCTTTTCCACAGATACGCAGTATTTT. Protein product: CASSVGPFSTDTQYF.

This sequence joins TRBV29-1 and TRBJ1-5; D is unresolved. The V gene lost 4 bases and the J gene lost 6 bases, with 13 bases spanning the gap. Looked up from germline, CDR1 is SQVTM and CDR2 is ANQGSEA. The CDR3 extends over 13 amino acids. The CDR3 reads CSVAEARRQPQHF. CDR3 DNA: TGCAGCGTTGCCGAGGCCCGGCGTCAGCCCCAGCATTTT.

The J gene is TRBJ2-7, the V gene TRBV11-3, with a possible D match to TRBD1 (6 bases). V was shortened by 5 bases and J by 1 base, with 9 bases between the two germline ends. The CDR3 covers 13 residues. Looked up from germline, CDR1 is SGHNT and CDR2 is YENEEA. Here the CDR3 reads CASSTQGSYEQYF. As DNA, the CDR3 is TGTGCCAGCAGCACTCAGGGGTCCTACGAGCAGTACTTC.

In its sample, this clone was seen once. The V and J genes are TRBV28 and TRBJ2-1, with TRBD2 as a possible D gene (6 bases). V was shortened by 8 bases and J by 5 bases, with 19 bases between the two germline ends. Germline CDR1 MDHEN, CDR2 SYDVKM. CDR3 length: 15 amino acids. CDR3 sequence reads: CASGRRGTVNNEQFF. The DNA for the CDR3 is TGTGCCAGCGGCCGCCGGGGGACGGTGAACAATGAGCAGTTCTTC.

The DNA for the CDR3 is TGTGCCAGCAGAAAGGACAACTCCTATAATTCACCCCTCCACTTT. Its translation: CASRKDNSYNSPLHF. The chain couples TRBV6-5 to TRBJ1-6, with a weak D call TRBD1 (5 bases). CDR1 and CDR2 from the germline V gene are MNHEY and SVGAGI. V lost 6 bases, J lost 0 bases, and 9 bases lay in between. The CDR3 contains 15 residues.

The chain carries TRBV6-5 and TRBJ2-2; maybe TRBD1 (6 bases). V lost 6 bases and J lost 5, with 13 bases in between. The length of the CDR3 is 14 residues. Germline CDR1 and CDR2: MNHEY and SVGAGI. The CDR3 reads CASRDRTVTGELFF. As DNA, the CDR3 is TGTGCCAGCAGGGATAGGACAGTTACCGGGGAGCTGTTTTTT.

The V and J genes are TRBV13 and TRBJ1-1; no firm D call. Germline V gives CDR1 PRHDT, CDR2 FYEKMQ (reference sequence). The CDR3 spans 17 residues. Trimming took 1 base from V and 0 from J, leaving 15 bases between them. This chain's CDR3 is CASSLVTKHLMNTEAFF. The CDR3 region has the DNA TGTGCCAGCAGCTTAGTGACAAAACACCTCATGAACACTGAAGCTTTCTTT.

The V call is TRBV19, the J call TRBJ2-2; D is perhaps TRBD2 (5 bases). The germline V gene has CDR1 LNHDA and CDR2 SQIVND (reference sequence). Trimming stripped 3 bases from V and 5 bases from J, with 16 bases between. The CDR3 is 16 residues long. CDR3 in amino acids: CASSIKAAARTGELFF. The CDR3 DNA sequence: TGTGCCAGTAGTATTAAGGCAGCGGCCCGTACCGGGGAGCTGTTTTTT.

The chain's CDR3 is CASLERQGDTQYF. CDR3 DNA sequence: TGTGCCAGCTTAGAACGACAGGGGGATACGCAGTATTTT. The chain has TRBV6-5 and TRBJ2-3, with 8 bases that match TRBD1. Germline trimming cut 8 bases from V and 6 bases from J; bases unmatched to any gene: 7. The germline gives CDR1 MNHEY, CDR2 SVGAGI. The CDR3 has 13 residues.

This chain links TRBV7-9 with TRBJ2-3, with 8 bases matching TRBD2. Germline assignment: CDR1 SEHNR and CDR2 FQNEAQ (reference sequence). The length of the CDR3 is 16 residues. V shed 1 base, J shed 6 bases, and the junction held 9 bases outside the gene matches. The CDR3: CASSLGAGVPRDTQYF. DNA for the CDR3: TGTGCCAGCAGCTTAGGAGCGGGGGTCCCCCGGGATACGCAGTATTTT.

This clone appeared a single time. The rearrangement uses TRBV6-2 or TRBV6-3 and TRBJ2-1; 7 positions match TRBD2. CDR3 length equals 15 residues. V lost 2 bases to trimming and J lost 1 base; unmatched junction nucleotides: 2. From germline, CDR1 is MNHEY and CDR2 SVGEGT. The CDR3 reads CASSYGGSSYNEQFF. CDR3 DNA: TGTGCCAGCAGTTACGGCGGGAGTTCCTACAATGAGCAGTTCTTC.

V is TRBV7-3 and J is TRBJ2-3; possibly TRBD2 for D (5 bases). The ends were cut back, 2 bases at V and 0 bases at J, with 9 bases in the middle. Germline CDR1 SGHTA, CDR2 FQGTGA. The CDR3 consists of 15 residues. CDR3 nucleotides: TGTGCCAGCAGCTTAGGCCTAGCTAGCACAGATACGCAGTATTTT. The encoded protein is CASSLGLASTDTQYF.

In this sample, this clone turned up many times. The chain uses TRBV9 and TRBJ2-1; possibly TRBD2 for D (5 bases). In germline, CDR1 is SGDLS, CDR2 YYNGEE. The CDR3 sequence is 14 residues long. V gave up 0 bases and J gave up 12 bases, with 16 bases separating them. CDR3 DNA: TGTGCCAGCAGCGTAGCCCCCCGGGGTGGCCGGCAGTTCTTC. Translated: CASSVAPRGGRQFF.

CDR3 sequence (DNA): TGTGCCAGCAGAACAGGTTCCTACGAGCAGTACTTC. Encoded protein: CASRTGSYEQYF. The chain joins TRBV27 to TRBJ2-7; the D gene is possibly TRBD1 (5 bases). The germline V and J ends were trimmed by 6 bases and 1 base, with 7 bases remaining between them. This CDR3 contains 12 residues. Looked up from germline, CDR1 is MNHEY and CDR2 is SMNVEV (reference sequence).

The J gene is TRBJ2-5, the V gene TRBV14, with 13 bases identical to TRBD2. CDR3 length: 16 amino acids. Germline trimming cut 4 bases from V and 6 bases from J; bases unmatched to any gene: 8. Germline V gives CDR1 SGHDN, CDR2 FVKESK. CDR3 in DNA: TGTGCCAGCAGCCTTCCTGGGACTAGCGGGGAGAAGACCCAGTACTTC. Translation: CASSLPGTSGEKTQYF.

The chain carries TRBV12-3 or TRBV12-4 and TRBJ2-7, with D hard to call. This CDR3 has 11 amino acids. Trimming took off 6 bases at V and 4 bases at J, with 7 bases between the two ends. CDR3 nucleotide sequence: TGTGCCAGCAGCCACAAATACGAGCAGTACTTC. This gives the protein CASSHKYEQYF.

The CDR3 reads CASSSNLRGGGSTDTQYF. CDR3 nucleotide sequence: TGCGCCAGCAGCTCAAACCTCAGAGGTGGAGGTAGCACAGATACGCAGTATTTT. The chain is built from TRBV5-1 and TRBJ2-3; possible D gene TRBD2, 5 bases. This CDR3 spans 18 amino acids. CDR1 is SGHRS and CDR2 is YFSETQ in the germline V gene. Between the trimmed V and J ends, which lost 3 bases and 0 bases, there was a span of 20 bases.